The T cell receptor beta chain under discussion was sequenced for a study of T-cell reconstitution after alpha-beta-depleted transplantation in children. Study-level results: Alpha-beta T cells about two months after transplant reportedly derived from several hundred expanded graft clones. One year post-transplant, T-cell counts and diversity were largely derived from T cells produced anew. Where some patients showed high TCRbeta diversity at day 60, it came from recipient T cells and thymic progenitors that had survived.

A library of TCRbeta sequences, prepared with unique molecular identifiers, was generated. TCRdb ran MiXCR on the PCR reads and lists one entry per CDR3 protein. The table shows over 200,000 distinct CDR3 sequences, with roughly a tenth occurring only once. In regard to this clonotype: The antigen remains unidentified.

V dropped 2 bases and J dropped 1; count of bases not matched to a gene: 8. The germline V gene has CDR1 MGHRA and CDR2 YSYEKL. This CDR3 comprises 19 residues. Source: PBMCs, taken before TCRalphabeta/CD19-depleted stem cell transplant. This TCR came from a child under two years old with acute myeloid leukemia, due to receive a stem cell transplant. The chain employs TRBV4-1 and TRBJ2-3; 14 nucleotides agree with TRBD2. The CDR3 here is CASSQYGTSGRGGTDTQYF. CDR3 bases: TGCGCCAGCAGCCAATACGGGACTAGCGGGAGAGGGGGCACAGATACGCAGTATTTT.